The next 27 T cell receptor beta chains were all read from a single sample in a study of T cell responses to AZD1222 COVID-19 vaccine. Sequencing used immunoSEQ multiplex PCR; TCRdb keeps in-frame clones, though not all of them. The sample has 80,000 to 90,000 clones, under 95% seen once. The starting material was peripheral blood, obtained on day 0 of AZD1222 vaccination. These TCRs come from an adult in good health.

V is TRBV28 and J is TRBJ1-1; unclear D gene. Germline CDR1 MDHEN, CDR2 SYDVKM. This CDR3 region has 12 residues. V was cut by 2 bases and J by 7 bases, with 8 bases left in between. CDR3 amino acids: CASSLNPIEAFF. CDR3 nucleotides: TGTGCCAGCAGTTTAAATCCCATTGAAGCTTTCTTT.

V usage is TRBV27 and J usage is TRBJ2-1, with 10 bases that match TRBD2. Germline V gene data show CDR1 as MNHEY and CDR2 as SMNVEV (reference sequence). The CDR3 has 15 residues. Losses at the gene ends were 8 bases for V and 9 bases for J; bases not matched to a gene: 13. The CDR3 region is CASRTLAGVLPEQFF. The CDR3 bases are TGTGCCAGCCGGACCCTAGCGGGAGTTTTGCCTGAGCAGTTCTTC.

V is TRBV7-3 and J is TRBJ2-2; the D gene is possibly TRBD1 (6 bases). This CDR3 is 17 amino acids long. Trimming pared 1 base from V and 0 bases from J, leaving 12 bases between. In germline, CDR1 is SGHTA, CDR2 FQGTGA. The CDR3 region is CASSLNPGHPNTGELFF. CDR3 DNA sequence: TGTGCCAGCAGCTTAAATCCGGGACACCCGAACACCGGGGAGCTGTTTTTT.

The CDR3 DNA follows: TGTGCCAGCAGTTTTACCCCCCGGGGTAGCTGGACCTACGCTGAGCAGTTCTTC. It encodes CASSFTPRGSWTYAEQFF. V is TRBV27 and J is TRBJ2-1; D is possibly TRBD2 (5 bases). CDR1 is MNHEY, CDR2 SMNVEV, per germline (reference sequence). The length of the CDR3 is 18 residues. The germline V and J ends were trimmed by 3 bases and 9 bases, with 27 bases remaining between them.

This clone was detected only once. V gene TRBV24-1 combines with J gene TRBJ2-1, with D possibly TRBD2 on 5 matching bases. CDR1 is KGHDR, CDR2 SFDVKD, per germline. The CDR3 is made up of 13 amino acids. The V end lost 5 bases, the J end lost 4 bases, and 8 bases lay between the germline ends. The chain's CDR3 is CATSVSAYNEQFF. The CDR3 nucleotides are TGTGCCACCAGTGTTAGCGCATACAATGAGCAGTTCTTC.

The CDR3 DNA reads as TGTGCCAGCAGCTCGCCCGGGACAGTCCAAGAGACCCAGTACTTC. Its protein is CASSSPGTVQETQYF. V and J are TRBV7-8 and TRBJ2-5; TRBD1 agrees at 7 bases. The CDR3 covers 15 residues. Germline V gene sequence: CDR1 SGHVS, CDR2 FQNEAQ. The trim removed 4 bases at V and 1 base at J, leaving 6 bases unmatched.

The CDR3 bases are TGTGCCTGGAAGGTGGGAGGGGCCAACGTCCTGACTTTC. This sequence encodes CAWKVGGANVLTF. V and J are TRBV30 and TRBJ2-6; D call uncertain. The CDR3 is 13 residues long. Germline values: CDR1 GTSNPN, CDR2 SVGIG (reference sequence). V lost 4 bases and J lost 4, with 8 bases in between.

This chain connects TRBV6-6 to TRBJ1-6, with a tentative D call TRBD1 (5 bases). The CDR3 runs 15 residues. The germline gives CDR1 MNHNY, CDR2 SVGAGI (reference sequence). Between the trimmed V and J ends, which lost 0 bases and 7 bases, there was a span of 10 bases. The CDR3 region is CASSYSGVGNSPLHF. The CDR3, as DNA: TGTGCCAGCAGTTACTCGGGGGTTGGGAATTCACCCCTCCACTTT.

This CDR3 is CASSQVATSGSGDTQYF. In DNA form, the CDR3 reads TGTGCCAGCAGCCAAGTGGCGACTAGCGGGAGTGGAGATACGCAGTATTTT. The J gene is TRBJ2-3, the V gene TRBV4-2; 12 bases fit TRBD2. The length of the CDR3 is 17 residues. The V gene end was trimmed by 1 base and the J gene end by 5 bases; junction bases not matched to a gene: 7. CDR1 and CDR2 from the germline V gene are LGHNA and YNFKEQ.

The chain is built from TRBV18 and TRBJ1-1; D is perhaps TRBD1 (5 bases). This CDR3 has 14 amino acids. Looked up from germline, CDR1 is KGHSH and CDR2 is LQKENI. V gave up 5 bases and J gave up 3 bases, with 13 bases separating them. CDR3 residues: CASSSREGYTEAFF. Here the CDR3 DNA reads TGTGCCAGCTCATCCAGGGAAGGATACACTGAAGCTTTCTTT.

This chain uses TRBV4-3 with TRBJ2-7, with a possible D match to TRBD2 (5 bases). The V end was cut by 6 bases, the J end by 4 bases, with 16 bases between. The length of the CDR3 is 14 residues. Germline V gene data show CDR1 as LGHNA and CDR2 as YSLEER. The CDR3 sequence: CASRSSEDGYEQYF. DNA of the CDR3: TGCGCCAGCAGATCCTCGGAGGATGGGTACGAGCAGTACTTC.

V is TRBV11-2 and J is TRBJ1-2, with TRBD1 matching over 8 bases. V lost 5 bases, J lost 3 bases, and 11 bases stayed unmatched. The V gene's germline CDR1 is SGHAT and CDR2 FQNNGV. The CDR3 has 16 amino acids. The CDR3 DNA reads as TGTGCCAGCAGCCAAATCTCGACAGGGGAAGACTATGGCTACACCTTC. Protein: CASSQISTGEDYGYTF. The whole variable domain, remainder taken from reference TRBV11-2 and TRBJ1-2, is EAGVAQSPRYKIIEKRQSVAFWCNPISGHATLYWYQQILGQGPKLLIQFQNNGVVDDSQLPKDRFSAERLKGVDSTLKIQPAKLEDSAVYLCASSQISTGEDYGYTFGSGTRLTVV.

J is TRBJ2-1 and V is TRBV27; D uncertain. Per the germline V gene, CDR1 is MNHEY and CDR2 is SMNVEV (reference sequence). Between the trimmed V and J ends, which lost 6 bases and 7 bases, there was a span of 19 bases. The CDR3 covers 15 residues. The CDR3 coding sequence is TGTGCCAGCAGAAGACCCAACTCCCCATGGAATGAGCAGTTCTTC. Protein product: CASRRPNSPWNEQFF.

The rearrangement uses TRBV29-1 and TRBJ2-7; D not certain. Trimming took 4 bases from V and 2 from J, leaving 12 bases between them. From germline, CDR1 is SQVTM and CDR2 ANQGSEA. This CDR3 is built from 13 residues. CDR3 nucleotide sequence: TGCAGCGTTGTCACAGACCAACCCTACGAGCAGTACTTC. Translating it yields CSVVTDQPYEQYF.

The J gene is TRBJ2-1, the V gene TRBV19; perhaps TRBD2 as D (5 bases). The length of the CDR3 is 17 residues. Per the germline V gene, CDR1 is LNHDA and CDR2 is SQIVND (reference sequence). V lost 0 bases to trimming and J lost 0 bases, with 12 bases between them. CDR3 sequence: CASSIEGAPSSYNEQFF. The CDR3 coding sequence is TGTGCCAGTAGTATAGAGGGAGCCCCGAGCTCCTACAATGAGCAGTTCTTC.

The rearrangement links TRBV7-2 to TRBJ1-1, with a possible D match to TRBD1 (6 bases). V was shortened by 6 bases and J by 7 bases, with 18 bases between the two germline ends. Germline V gives CDR1 SGHTA, CDR2 FQGNSA. CDR3 size: 14 residues. Here the CDR3 reads CASRRGEGLHEAFF. CDR3 in DNA: TGTGCCAGCAGGAGGGGGGAGGGGCTTCATGAAGCTTTCTTT.

V gene TRBV11-3 combines with J gene TRBJ2-3; D remains unclear. Germline V gene data show CDR1 as SGHNT and CDR2 as YENEEA. V lost 6 bases, J lost 1 base, and 8 bases lay in between. The CDR3 totals 13 residues. The CDR3 loop reads CASRGGRTDTQYF. For the CDR3, the DNA is TGTGCCAGCAGGGGCGGCCGCACAGATACGCAGTATTTT.

This chain uses TRBV11-2 with TRBJ2-7; 10 bases map to TRBD2. Germline lookup yields CDR1 SGHAT and CDR2 FQNNGV. Germline trimming cut 4 bases from V and 2 bases from J; bases unmatched to any gene: 8. This CDR3 is built from 16 residues. CDR3: CASSYRTSGKTYEQYF. CDR3 bases: TGTGCCAGCAGCTACCGGACTAGCGGTAAAACCTACGAGCAGTACTTC.

CDR3 amino acids: CASGIGGTGELFF. The DNA of the CDR3 is TGTGCCAGCGGAATCGGGGGGACCGGGGAGCTGTTTTTT. The genes are TRBV27 and TRBJ2-2; 7 bases line up with TRBD2. V shed 8 bases, J shed 5 bases, and the junction held 5 bases outside the gene matches. Germline V gene lookup returns CDR1 MNHEY and CDR2 SMNVEV (reference sequence). This CDR3 has 13 residues.

The gene calls are TRBV5-1 and TRBJ2-5, with 8 bases identical to TRBD1. Germline values: CDR1 SGHRS, CDR2 YFSETQ. V was clipped by 4 bases and J by 3 bases; unmatched bases: 5. CDR3 length: 14 amino acids. CDR3 sequence reads: CASSVGQGKETQYF. The CDR3 DNA is TGCGCCAGCAGCGTAGGACAGGGTAAAGAGACCCAGTACTTC.

J is TRBJ2-5 and V is TRBV5-4, with a tentative D call TRBD2 (5 bases). In germline, CDR1 is SGHNT, CDR2 YYREEE (reference sequence). CDR3 size: 15 residues. V dropped 5 bases and J dropped 5 bases, with 19 bases sitting between them. This chain's CDR3 is CASRRTPGNEETQYF. In DNA, the CDR3 is TGTGCCAGCAGGCGAACGCCGGGGAACGAGGAGACCCAGTACTTC.

The rearrangement joins TRBV5-1 to TRBJ2-1; 8 bases agree with TRBD2. J was trimmed by 5 bases and V by 2 bases; bases with no gene match: 0. CDR3 length: 13 amino acids. The germline CDR1 and CDR2 sequences are SGHRS and YFSETQ. Here the CDR3 DNA reads TGCGCCAGCAGCTTAGCGGGAGACAATGAGCAGTTCTTC. Its protein is CASSLAGDNEQFF.

V usage is TRBV12-3 or TRBV12-4 and J usage is TRBJ1-6, with D unresolved. The CDR3 runs to 12 residues. V lost 6 bases to trimming and J lost 6 bases, with 6 bases between them. The CDR3 sequence: CASSRANSPLHF. The CDR3 nucleotides are TGTGCCAGCAGCCGGGCTAATTCACCCCTCCACTTT.

This chain uses TRBV18 with TRBJ1-4; 7 nucleotides agree with TRBD1. This CDR3 comprises 16 residues. The J segment lost 7 bases and the V segment lost 6 bases, leaving 14 bases of the junction unmatched. Germline V lookup: CDR1 KGHSH, CDR2 LQKENI. CDR3 DNA sequence: TGTGCCAGCTCGCAGACCCCGACAGGGAGCGGTGAAAAACTGTTTTTT. Residues: CASSQTPTGSGEKLFF. Full variable domain (remainder filled in from reference TRBV18 and TRBJ1-4): NAGVMQNPRHLVRRRGQEARLRCSPMKGHSHVYWYRQLPEEGLKFMVYLQKENIIDESGMPKERFSAEFPKEGPSILRIQQVVRGDSAAYFCASSQTPTGSGEKLFFGSGTQLSVL.

This chain connects TRBV3-1 (or the pseudogene TRBV3-2) to TRBJ1-6; no clear D. Germline CDR1 reads LGHDT; CDR2 reads YNNKEL (reference sequence). V lost 0 bases and J lost 6, with 12 bases in between. The CDR3 is 16 residues long. The CDR3 DNA reads as TGTGCCAGCAGCCAAGATCCCCGGGCCAGTAATTCACCCCTCCACTTT. Amino acid sequence: CASSQDPRASNSPLHF.

The V gene is TRBV6-1, the J gene TRBJ2-1; D possibly corresponds to TRBD2 (5 bases). The CDR3 has 14 residues. Germline V gene data show CDR1 as MNHNS and CDR2 as SASEGT. V gave up 1 base and J gave up 6 bases, with 10 bases separating them. CDR3 sequence: CASSEVPEGNEQFF. Written as DNA, the CDR3 is TGTGCCAGCAGTGAAGTCCCCGAGGGCAATGAGCAGTTCTTC.

The chain joins TRBV5-8 to TRBJ1-4, with D maybe TRBD1 (5 bases). Trimming cost V 4 bases and J 8 bases, with 15 bases left between them. Germline values: CDR1 SGHTS, CDR2 YDEGEE. The CDR3 totals 14 residues. CDR3 residues: CASSPGRGEEKLFF. CDR3 nucleotide sequence: TGTGCCAGCAGCCCGGGTAGGGGAGAGGAAAAACTGTTTTTT.